This note documents a single T cell receptor beta chain sequence. Its antigen remains unidentified. RNA transcripts served as the template for amplifying TCR beta CDR3 regions. HTBI primers were used for first-round RT-PCR of the TCR CDR3. TCRdb itself ran the multiplex PCR reads through MiXCR, one entry per CDR3 protein. The sample lists 130,000 or so distinct CDR3 sequences; around 20% were seen once. The data are from a study of T cells in Graves' hyperthyroidism and ophthalmopathy. Regarding the study as a whole: With a median lead of roughly 6.2 months before onset, the model predicted ophthalmopathy. Most clonotypes expanded in the thyroid (above 0.001) were also present in blood.

Deletions cut 4 bases from V and 1 base from J, with 10 bases between. The germline V gene has CDR1 LGHDT and CDR2 YNNKEL (reference sequence). The CDR3 is made up of 14 amino acids. The chain uses TRBV3-1 and TRBJ1-1, with D unclear. Material: blood. The TCR sequence derives from a woman aged 50 to 60 with Graves' hyperthyroidism that later progressed to Graves' ophthalmopathy. The CDR3 loop reads CASSRQHGNTEAFF. The CDR3 DNA sequence: TGTGCCAGCAGCCGCCAACATGGGAACACTGAAGCTTTCTTT.